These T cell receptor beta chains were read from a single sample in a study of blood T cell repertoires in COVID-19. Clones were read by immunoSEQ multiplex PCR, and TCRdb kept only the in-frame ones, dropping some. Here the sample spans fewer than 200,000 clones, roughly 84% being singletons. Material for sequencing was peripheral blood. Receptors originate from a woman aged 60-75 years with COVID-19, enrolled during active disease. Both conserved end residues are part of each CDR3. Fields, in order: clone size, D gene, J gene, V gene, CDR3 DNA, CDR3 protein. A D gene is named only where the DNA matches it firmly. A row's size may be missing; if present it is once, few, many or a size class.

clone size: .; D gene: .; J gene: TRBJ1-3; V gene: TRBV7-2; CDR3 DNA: TGTGCCAGCAGCGGCCTTTCTGGAAACACCATATATTTT; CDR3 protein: CASSGLSGNTIYF
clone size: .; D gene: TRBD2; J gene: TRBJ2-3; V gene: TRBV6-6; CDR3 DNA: TGTGCCAGCAGCCCCGGACTAGCGGGGGTGTCGACGCAGTATTTT; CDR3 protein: CASSPGLAGVSTQYF
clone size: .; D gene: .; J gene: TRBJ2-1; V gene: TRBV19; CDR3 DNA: TGTGCCAGTAGTGCGGCATATTCCTACAATGAGCAGTTCTTC; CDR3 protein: CASSAAYSYNEQFF
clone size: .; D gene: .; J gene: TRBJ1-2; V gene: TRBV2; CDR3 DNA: TGTGCCAGCAGTGAAGAGGGGGAAACTCGGACTAACTATGGCTACACCTTC; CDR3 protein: CASSEEGETRTNYGYTF
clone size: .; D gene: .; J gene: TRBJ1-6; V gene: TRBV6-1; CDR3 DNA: TGTGCCAGCAGTGAAGACGTTGGCCCCTATAATTCACCCCTCCACTTT; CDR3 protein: CASSEDVGPYNSPLHF
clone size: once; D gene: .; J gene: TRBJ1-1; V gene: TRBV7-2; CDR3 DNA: TGTGCCAGCAGCTTAGGACAGCTGAACACTGAAGCTTTCTTT; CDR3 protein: CASSLGQLNTEAFF
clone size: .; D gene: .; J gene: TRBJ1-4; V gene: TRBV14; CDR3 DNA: TGTGCCAGCAGCCAAACAGCCTTTACCCCCATCGAAAAACTGTTTTTT; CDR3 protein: CASSQTAFTPIEKLFF
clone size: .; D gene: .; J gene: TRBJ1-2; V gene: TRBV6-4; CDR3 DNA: TGTGCCAGCAGTGTCGGGGGAGCGCGCGGGGGCTACACCTTC; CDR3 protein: CASSVGGARGGYTF
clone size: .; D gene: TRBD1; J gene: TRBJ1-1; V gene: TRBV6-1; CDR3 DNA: TGTGCCAGCAGTGAACGGACAGGAGTCATGAACACTGAAGCTTTCTTT; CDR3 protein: CASSERTGVMNTEAFF
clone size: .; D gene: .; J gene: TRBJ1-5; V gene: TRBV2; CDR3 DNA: TGTGCCAGCAGTGAGGAGGAGCATAGCAATCAGCCCCAGCATTTT; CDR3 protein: CASSEEEHSNQPQHF
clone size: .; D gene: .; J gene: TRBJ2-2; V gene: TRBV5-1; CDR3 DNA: TGCGCCAGCAGCTTGGCTGCCAGGGGAAACACCGGGGAGCTGTTTTTT; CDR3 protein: CASSLAARGNTGELFF
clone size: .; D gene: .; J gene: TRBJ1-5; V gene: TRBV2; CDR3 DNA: TGTGCCAGCAGTGAAGAGGGGGGGTTTCGGGGCGTAAGCAATCAGCCCCAGCATTTT; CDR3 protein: CASSEEGGFRGVSNQPQHF
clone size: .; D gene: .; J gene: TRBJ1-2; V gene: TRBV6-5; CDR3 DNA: TGTGCCAGCAGGTCCGGGACAAACTATGGCTACACCTTC; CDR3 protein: CASRSGTNYGYTF
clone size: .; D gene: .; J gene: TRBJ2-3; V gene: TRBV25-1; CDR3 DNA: TGTGCCAGCAGTGAGAGGGCAGGAGCTAGCACAGATACGCAGTATTTT; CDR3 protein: CASSERAGASTDTQYF
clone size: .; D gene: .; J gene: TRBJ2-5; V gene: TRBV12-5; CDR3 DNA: TGTGCTAGTGGTTTGGTCGCTCAGGGCAAAGAGACCCAGTACTTC; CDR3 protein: CASGLVAQGKETQYF
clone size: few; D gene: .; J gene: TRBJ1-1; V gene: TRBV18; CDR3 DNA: TGTGCCAGCTCACCGGGAGACACTGAAGCTTTCTTT; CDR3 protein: CASSPGDTEAFF
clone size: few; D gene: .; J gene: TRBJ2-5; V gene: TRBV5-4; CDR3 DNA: TGTGCCAGCAGCGTGGGACTGCAAGAGACCCAGTACTTC; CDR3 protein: CASSVGLQETQYF
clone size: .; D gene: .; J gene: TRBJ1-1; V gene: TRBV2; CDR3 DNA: TGTGCCAGCAGAAGGCAGGGGAACACTGAAGCTTTCTTT; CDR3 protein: CASRRQGNTEAFF
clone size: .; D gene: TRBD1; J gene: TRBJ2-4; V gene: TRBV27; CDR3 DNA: TGTGCCAGCAGTCGGACAGGGGTAGCCAAAAACATTCAGTACTTC; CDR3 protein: CASSRTGVAKNIQYF
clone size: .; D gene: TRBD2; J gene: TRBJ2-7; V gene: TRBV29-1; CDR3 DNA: TGCAGCGTCACGGGACTAGTCCCCGAGCAGTACTTC; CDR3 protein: CSVTGLVPEQYF
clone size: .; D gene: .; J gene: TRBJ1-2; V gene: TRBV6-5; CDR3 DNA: TGTGCCAGCACCGGTAGGAGGTTCGCGGGCTACACCTTC; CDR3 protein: CASTGRRFAGYTF
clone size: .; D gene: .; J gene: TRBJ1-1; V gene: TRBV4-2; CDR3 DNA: TGTGCCAGCAGCCAAGATCGGGGTGGTTGGAACACTGAAGCTTTCTTT; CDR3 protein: CASSQDRGGWNTEAFF
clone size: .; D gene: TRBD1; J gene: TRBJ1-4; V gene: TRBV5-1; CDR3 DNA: TGCGCCAGCAGCTTGGGGGGGACAGTTAATGAAAAACTGTTTTTT; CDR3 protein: CASSLGGTVNEKLFF
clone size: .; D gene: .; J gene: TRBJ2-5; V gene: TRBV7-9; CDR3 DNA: TGTGCCAGCAGCCCTCGAGGAACAGGGCAAGAGACCCAGTACTTC; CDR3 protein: CASSPRGTGQETQYF
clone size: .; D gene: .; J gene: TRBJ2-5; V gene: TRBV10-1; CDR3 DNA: TGCGCCAGCAGTGAGTCGGGGAGGGGGGAAAAAGAGACCCAGTACTTC; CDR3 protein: CASSESGRGEKETQYF
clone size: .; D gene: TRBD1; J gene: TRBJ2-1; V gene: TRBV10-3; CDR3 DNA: TGTGCCATCAGTGAGGGGGACAGGGGCTTTAATGAGCAGTTCTTC; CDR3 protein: CAISEGDRGFNEQFF
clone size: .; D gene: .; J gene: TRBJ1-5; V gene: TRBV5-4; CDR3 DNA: TGTGCCAGCAGCCTCATTGCTAATAGCAATCAGCCCCAGCATTTT; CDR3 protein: CASSLIANSNQPQHF
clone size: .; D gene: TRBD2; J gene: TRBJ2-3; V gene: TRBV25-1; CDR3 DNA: TGTGCCAGCAGTGGCGGGGACTACACAGATACGCAGTATTTT; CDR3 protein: CASSGGDYTDTQYF
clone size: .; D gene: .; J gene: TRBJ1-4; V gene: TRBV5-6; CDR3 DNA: TGTGCCAGCAGCTCTGCCCGGGTTCTTGAAAAACTGTTTTTT; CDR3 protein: CASSSARVLEKLFF
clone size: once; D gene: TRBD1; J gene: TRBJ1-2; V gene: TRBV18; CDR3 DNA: TGTGCCAGCTCACCGGGGACAGGGCTTGGCTACACCTTC; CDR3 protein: CASSPGTGLGYTF
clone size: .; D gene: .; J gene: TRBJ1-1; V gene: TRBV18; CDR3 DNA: TGTGCCAGCTCACCACAGGGAGGTCATGAAGCTTTCTTT; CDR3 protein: CASSPQGGHEAFF
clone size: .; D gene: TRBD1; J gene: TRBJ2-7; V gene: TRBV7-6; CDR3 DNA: TGTGCCAGCAGCTTACAAACCGCCGGGACAGAGGGGACCTACGAGCAGTACTTC; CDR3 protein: CASSLQTAGTEGTYEQYF
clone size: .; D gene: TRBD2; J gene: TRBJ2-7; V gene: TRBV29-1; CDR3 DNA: TGCAGCGCTGGGACTAGCGGGGCCGAGCAGTACTTC; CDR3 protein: CSAGTSGAEQYF
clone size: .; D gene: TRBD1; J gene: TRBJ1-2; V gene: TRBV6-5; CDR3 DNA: TGTGCCAGCAGTAAACAGGGGCACTATGGCTACACCTTC; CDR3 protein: CASSKQGHYGYTF
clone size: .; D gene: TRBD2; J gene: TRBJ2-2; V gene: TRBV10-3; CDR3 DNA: TGTGCCATCAAGTCTAGCGGTGCCGGGGAGCTGTTTTTT; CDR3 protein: CAIKSSGAGELFF
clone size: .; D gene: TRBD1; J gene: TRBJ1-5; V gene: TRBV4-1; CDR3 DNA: TGCGCCAGCAGCCAGAGCGGCGGAGGGGGCTCGGGTCAGCCCCAGCATTTT; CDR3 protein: CASSQSGGGGSGQPQHF
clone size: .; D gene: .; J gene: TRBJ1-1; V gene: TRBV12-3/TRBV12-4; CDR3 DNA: TGTGCCAGCAGTTTCAACCGCGCTGAAGCTTTCTTT; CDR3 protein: CASSFNRAEAFF
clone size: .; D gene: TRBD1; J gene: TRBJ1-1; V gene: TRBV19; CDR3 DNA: TGTGCCAGCCAAGGACAGGGAAAGAACACTGAAGCTTTCTTT; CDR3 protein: CASQGQGKNTEAFF
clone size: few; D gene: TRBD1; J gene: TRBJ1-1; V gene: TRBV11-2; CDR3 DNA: TGTGCCAGCAGCTTAGAGAGGGGGCTCACTGAAGCTTTCTTT; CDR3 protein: CASSLERGLTEAFF
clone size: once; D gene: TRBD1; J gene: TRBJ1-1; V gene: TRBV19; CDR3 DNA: TGTGCCAGTAGTATGGTCGCACAGGGGGGGGCTTTCTTT; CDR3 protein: CASSMVAQGGAFF
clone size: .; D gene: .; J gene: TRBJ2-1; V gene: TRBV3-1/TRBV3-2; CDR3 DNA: TGTGCCAGCAGCCAAGTCGTTTACAATGAGCAGTTCTTC; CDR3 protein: CASSQVVYNEQFF
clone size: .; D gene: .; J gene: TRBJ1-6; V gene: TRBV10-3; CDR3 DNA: TGTGCCATCAGTGATCGTCAGGGGAATTCACCCCTCCACTTT; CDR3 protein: CAISDRQGNSPLHF
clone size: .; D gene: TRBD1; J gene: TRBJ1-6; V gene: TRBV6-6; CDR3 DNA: TGTGCCAGCAGTCCCCCAAGGGGGACAGCCCACTATAATTCACCCCTCCACTTT; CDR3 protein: CASSPPRGTAHYNSPLHF
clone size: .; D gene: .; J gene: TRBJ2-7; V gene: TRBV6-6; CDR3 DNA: TGTGCCAGCAGTACTAATGACTTCAACGAGCAGTACTTC; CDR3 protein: CASSTNDFNEQYF
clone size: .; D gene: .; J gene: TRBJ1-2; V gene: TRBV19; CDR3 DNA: TGTGCCAGTAGTAACAGGGTTGCCTACACCTTC; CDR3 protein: CASSNRVAYTF
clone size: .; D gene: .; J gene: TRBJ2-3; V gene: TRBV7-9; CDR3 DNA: TGTGCCAGCAGCTTAGGGGGCGCGGGGCGACGCACAGATACGCAGTATTTT; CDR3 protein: CASSLGGAGRRTDTQYF
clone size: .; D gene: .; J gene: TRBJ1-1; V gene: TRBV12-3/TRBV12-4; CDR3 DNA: TGTGCCAGCAGACCTCAGGGCACTGAAGCTTTCTTT; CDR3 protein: CASRPQGTEAFF
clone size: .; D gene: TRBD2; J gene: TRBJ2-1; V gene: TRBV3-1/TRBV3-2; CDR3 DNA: TGTGCCAGCAGTAGGACTAGCGCCTACAATGAGCAGTTCTTC; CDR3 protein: CASSRTSAYNEQFF
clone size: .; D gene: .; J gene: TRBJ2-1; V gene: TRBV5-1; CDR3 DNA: TGCGCCAGCAGCTTGGGGGGCCCAGCTCCCAAGCAGTTCTTC; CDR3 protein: CASSLGGPAPKQFF
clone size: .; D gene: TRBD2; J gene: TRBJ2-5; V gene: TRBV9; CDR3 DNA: TGTGCCAGCAGCCAAAAAGCGGGGGGAAGAGAGACCCAGTACTTC; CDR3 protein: CASSQKAGGRETQYF
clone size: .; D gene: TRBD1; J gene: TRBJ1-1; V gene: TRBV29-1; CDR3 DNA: TGCAGCGTTGTTATGGGACAGGAAGCTTTCTTT; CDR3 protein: CSVVMGQEAFF
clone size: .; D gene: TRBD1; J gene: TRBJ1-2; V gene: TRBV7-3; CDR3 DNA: TGTGCCAGCGGACAGGGGATCGGCTACACCTTC; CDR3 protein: CASGQGIGYTF
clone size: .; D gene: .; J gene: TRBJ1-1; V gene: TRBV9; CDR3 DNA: TGTGCCAGCAGCCCCCGACAGACCGACACTGAAGCTTTCTTT; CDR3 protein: CASSPRQTDTEAFF
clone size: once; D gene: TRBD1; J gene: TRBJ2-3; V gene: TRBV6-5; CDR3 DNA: TGTGCCAGCAGTTACCAAGGGACAGGGGGCCGGGATACGCAGTATTTT; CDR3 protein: CASSYQGTGGRDTQYF